The next 7 T cell receptor beta chains were all read from a single sample in a study of control samples from healthy donors and cancer patients. Profiled with immunoSEQ multiplex PCR; TCRdb holds only in-frame clones, not every one. Of around 100,000 clones in the sample, more than 85% were seen once. The sequenced sample consisted of blood. These receptors all stem from a man aged 25 to 40 in good health.

This clone was counted a few times. The V gene is TRBV27, the J gene TRBJ1-5, with D uncertain. Trimming stripped 4 bases from V and 1 base from J, with 14 bases between. In germline, CDR1 is MNHEY, CDR2 SMNVEV (reference sequence). This CDR3 has 16 amino acids. The CDR3 nucleotides are TGTGCCAGCAGTTCCCTCTCTGCTGGGAGCAATCAGCCCCAGCATTTT. Translation: CASSSLSAGSNQPQHF.

The chain joins TRBV24-1 to TRBJ2-5; no reliable D call. Per the germline V gene, CDR1 is KGHDR and CDR2 is SFDVKD. The CDR3 extends over 14 amino acids. V was trimmed by 2 bases and J by 5 bases, leaving 11 bases between them. The CDR3 bases are TGTGCCACCAGTGATTCATCTAGGGTGGAGACCCAGTACTTC. It encodes CATSDSSRVETQYF.

The count of this clone is one. The rearrangement joins TRBV7-8 to TRBJ2-1; D may be TRBD2 (6 bases). There are 14 residues in the CDR3. V was trimmed by 0 bases and J by 8 bases, leaving 11 bases between them. Germline CDR1 SGHVS, CDR2 FQNEAQ. In nucleotides, the CDR3 is TGTGCCAGCAGCTTAGCGTGGGCTAGCGATGAGCAGTTCTTC. As protein: CASSLAWASDEQFF.

This chain joins TRBV4-3 and TRBJ2-4; TRBD1 agrees at 7 bases. This CDR3 region has 16 residues. CDR1 is LGHNA, CDR2 YSLEER, per germline. The V segment lost 1 base and the J segment 6 bases; nucleotides outside the gene matches: 9. CDR3 protein: CASSQVKGATLNIQYF. DNA of the CDR3: TGCGCCAGCAGCCAAGTCAAGGGGGCAACCCTAAACATTCAGTACTTC.

This clone was detected a few times. This chain uses TRBV7-9 with TRBJ2-7, with D perhaps TRBD2 (6 bases). There are 14 residues in the CDR3. V was shortened by 4 bases and J by 0 bases, with 10 bases between the two germline ends. Germline V gene sequence: CDR1 SEHNR, CDR2 FQNEAQ (reference sequence). CDR3 sequence (DNA): TGTGCCAGCAGCTGGGGAGGACCCTCCTACGAGCAGTACTTC. Translation gives CASSWGGPSYEQYF.

V and J are TRBV28 and TRBJ1-6; tentatively, D is TRBD1 (5 bases). Per germline, CDR1 MDHEN and CDR2 SYDVKM. V was shortened by 9 bases and J by 7 bases, with 16 bases between the two germline ends. CDR3 length equals 14 residues. The CDR3 sequence: CASVTGGGNSPLHF. The CDR3 DNA sequence: TGTGCCAGTGTTACGGGCGGGGGAAATTCACCCCTCCACTTT.

Worth noting for this clone: Other DNA variants within this sample encode the same CDR3. V is TRBV3-1 (or the pseudogene TRBV3-2) and J is TRBJ1-6, with no clear D. Trimming removed 1 base at V and 0 bases at J, with 4 bases between. The CDR3 sequence is 15 residues long. CDR1 is LGHDT and CDR2 is YNNKEL in the germline V gene (reference sequence). The CDR3 region has the DNA TGTGCCAGCAGCCAAGGGGGCTCCTATAATTCACCCCTCCACTTT. Translation: CASSQGGSYNSPLHF.